This paragraph reports one T cell receptor beta chain. This sample is drawn from a study of shared clonotypes between healthy human individuals. TCRdb's table, derived via immunoSEQ multiplex PCR, lists solely in-frame clones and lacks some. Among millions of clones listed, approximately 95% were seen once. As defined, naive CD8 cells were CD45RO-negative and positively selected for CCR7, with terminally differentiated effector memory CD45RA+ cells excluded. Germline values: CDR1 MGHRA, CDR2 YSYEKL. V was shortened by 1 base and J by 0 bases, with 13 bases between the two germline ends. The CDR3 is made up of 16 amino acids.

Material for sequencing was naive CD8+ T cells sorted from blood. This receptor was identified in a man between 18 and 29 years old in good health. V usage is TRBV4-1 and J usage is TRBJ2-7; tentatively, D is TRBD2 (6 bases). As DNA, the CDR3 is TGCGCCAGCAGCCAAGCGGAGCGGGCGAGCTCCTACGAGCAGTACTTC. Translated, it gives CASSQAERASSYEQYF.